This is a list of T cell receptor beta chains from one sample in a study of read filtering for tumor transcriptome and immune sequencing. Via MiXCR, TCRdb re-called the reads, giving one row per CDR3 protein. Found here are about 60,000 distinct CDR3 sequences, approximately 13% of them singletons; the top ten hold 45% to 50%. The sample consisted of a population of CD138-negative cells sorted from bone marrow. All receptors come from a donor over 35 with multiple myeloma. CDR3s include the opening cysteine and the closing phenylalanine or tryptophan. A D gene is named only where the DNA matches it firmly. Part of the rows lack a size; the others show once, few, many or a class for expanded clones.

cdr3_aa cdr3_nt clone_size j_call v_call d_call
CASSSPGYEQYF TGTGCCAGCAGCTCCCCTGGGTACGAGCAGTACTTC many TRBJ2-7 TRBV7-2 -
CACHDRVKFNEQFF TGTGCCTGCCATGACAGGGTTAAGTTTAATGAGCAGTTCTTC - TRBJ2-1 TRBV30 TRBD1
CATSRDVGSSSYNEQFF TGTGCCACCAGCAGAGATGTGGGCTCTAGCTCCTACAATGAGCAGTTCTTC many TRBJ2-1 TRBV15 -
CSARDLRRGDNEQFF TGCAGTGCTAGAGATTTGCGGCGGGGGGACAATGAGCAGTTCTTC many TRBJ2-1 TRBV20-1 TRBD2
CSVHPGPITAEAFF TGCAGCGTTCACCCTGGACCAATCACCGCTGAAGCTTTCTTT many TRBJ1-1 TRBV29-1 -
CASLDVQGEDEQYF TGTGCCAGCCTTGATGTACAGGGGGAGGACGAGCAGTACTTC few TRBJ2-7 TRBV2 TRBD1
CAICDPLVGAGDTQYF TGTGCCATCTGTGACCCGCTAGTGGGAGCAGGAGATACGCAGTATTTT - TRBJ2-3 TRBV10-3 -
CASSLYRGNSYNEQFF TGTGCCAGCAGTTTGTATCGCGGGAACTCCTACAATGAGCAGTTCTTC - TRBJ2-1 TRBV28 -
CASSPSIAGRQETQYF TGTGCCAGCAGTCCATCAATAGCGGGAAGACAAGAGACCCAGTACTTC many TRBJ2-5 TRBV28 TRBD2
CASSFRQGALFQETQYF TGTGCCAGCAGCTTCCGACAGGGGGCTTTATTCCAAGAGACCCAGTACTTC few TRBJ2-5 TRBV11-3 TRBD1
CASSPWTVANTEAFF TGTGCCAGCAGCCCCTGGACGGTCGCGAACACTGAAGCTTTCTTT many TRBJ1-1 TRBV7-6 -
CASRNPTGWADTQYF TGCGCCAGCAGAAACCCCACGGGATGGGCAGATACGCAGTATTTT many TRBJ2-3 TRBV5-1 -
CASSRTFSNEQFF TGTGCCAGCAGCCGGACATTTAGTAATGAGCAGTTCTTC many TRBJ2-1 TRBV7-6 -
CASSLGGLAGSEQFF TGCGCCAGCAGCTTGGGCGGACTAGCGGGATCTGAGCAGTTCTTC many TRBJ2-1 TRBV5-1 TRBD2
CSARLTGTLNYGYTF TGCAGTGCTAGATTAACAGGGACCCTGAACTATGGCTACACCTTC many TRBJ1-2 TRBV20-1 -
CASSSGAQETQYF TGTGCCAGCAGCTCGGGGGCGCAAGAGACCCAGTACTTC many TRBJ2-5 TRBV5-4 -
CASRDQGATEAFF TGTGCCAGCAGAGACCAGGGGGCCACTGAAGCTTTCTTT many TRBJ1-1 TRBV7-9 TRBD1
CASSPRANTEAFF TGTGCCAGTAGTCCCCGGGCAAACACTGAAGCTTTCTTT many TRBJ1-1 TRBV19 -
CASSRTSVEHGELFF TGTGCCAGCAGCCGGACTAGCGTCGAACACGGGGAGCTGTTTTTT few TRBJ2-2 TRBV7-2 TRBD2
CASSLPGLAGAYEQYF TGTGCCAGCAGCTTACCTGGACTAGCGGGAGCCTACGAGCAGTACTTC many TRBJ2-7 TRBV7-2 TRBD2
CASSHRQENTGELFF TGTGCCAGCAGCCACCGACAGGAAAACACCGGGGAGCTGTTTTTT - TRBJ2-2 TRBV7-9 -
CASRQGASGYTF TGTGCCAGCAGGCAGGGGGCTTCTGGCTACACCTTC many TRBJ1-2 TRBV25-1 TRBD1
CASSPDGAADEQYF TGTGCCAGCAGCCCTGATGGGGCCGCAGACGAGCAGTACTTC - TRBJ2-7 TRBV4-2 -
CASSLSGRNEQFF TGTGCCAGCAGCTTGTCCGGTAGGAATGAGCAGTTCTTC many TRBJ2-1 TRBV5-6 -